Following are 20 T cell receptor beta chains from one sample sequenced in a study of OX40 agonist ivuxolimab in advanced cancers. TCRdb keeps only in-frame clones here, not all; method: immunoSEQ multiplex PCR. The table records 60,000 to 70,000 clones, 70% to 90% of them present only once. Sequencing was performed on CD4+ or CD8+ T cells sorted from blood, taken in a trial of the OX40 agonist ivuxolimab. These receptors were obtained from an adult with an advanced solid tumor such as melanoma, head and neck, liver or kidney cancer.

The chain links TRBV20-1 to TRBJ1-2, with D perhaps matching TRBD1 (5 bases). Trimming took 3 bases from V and 5 from J, leaving 7 bases between them. The length of the CDR3 is 11 residues. Germline CDR1 DFQATT, CDR2 SNEGSKA (reference sequence). The CDR3 DNA follows: TGCAGTGCTAGGGCAGGGTATGGCTACACCTTC. Its translation: CSARAGYGYTF.

The J gene is TRBJ1-2, the V gene TRBV29-1; D gene unclear. CDR3 length: 13 amino acids. Germline loops: CDR1 SQVTM, CDR2 ANQGSEA. Trimming cost V 4 bases and J 4 bases, with 13 bases left between them. CDR3 residues: CSVAPGSSYGYTF. The CDR3 DNA follows: TGCAGCGTTGCCCCCGGCTCGAGCTATGGCTACACCTTC. Full variable domain (remainder filled in from reference TRBV29-1 and TRBJ1-2): SAVISQKPSRDICQRGTSLTIQCQVDSQVTMMFWYRQQPGQSLTLIATANQGSEATYESGFVIDKFPISRPNLTFSTLTVSNMSPEDSSIYLCSVAPGSSYGYTFGSGTRLTVV.

The chain employs TRBV7-9 and TRBJ1-1; D gene uncertain. The CDR3 runs to 17 residues. Germline lookup yields CDR1 SEHNR and CDR2 FQNEAQ (reference sequence). V shed 6 bases and J shed 3 bases, with 23 bases lying between them. CDR3 in DNA: TGTGCCAGCAGTTCTGTCACCGGGCCTCGTGGGTACACTGAAGCTTTCTTT. Its protein product is CASSSVTGPRGYTEAFF.

In its sample, this clone was seen a few times. This chain connects TRBV6-1 to TRBJ2-5; TRBD2 matches at 13 bases. Trimming removed 4 bases from V and 9 bases from J; junction bases left unmatched: 11. The CDR3 is 16 amino acids. Germline lookup yields CDR1 MNHNS and CDR2 SASEGT. CDR3 loop: CASSVRRLAGGEAQYF. DNA for the CDR3: TGTGCCAGCAGTGTGCGGAGACTAGCGGGGGGTGAGGCCCAGTACTTC.

The count of this clone is one. The J gene is TRBJ1-5, the V gene TRBV19; D call uncertain. V was trimmed by 7 bases and J by 0 bases, leaving 16 bases between them. Germline-derived CDR1 and CDR2 are LNHDA and SQIVND (reference sequence). This CDR3 is built from 16 residues. CDR3 sequence: CASTTGSGRSNQPQHF. CDR3 bases: TGTGCCAGTACCACGGGTAGCGGACGTAGCAATCAGCCCCAGCATTTT.

The rearrangement uses TRBV28 and TRBJ2-5, with D perhaps matching TRBD2 (7 bases). The V and J ends lost 8 bases and 2 bases respectively, with 12 bases between them. The CDR3 loop spans 13 amino acids. Germline lookup yields CDR1 MDHEN and CDR2 SYDVKM. The chain's CDR3 is CASSEGGQETQYF. The CDR3 region has the DNA TGTGCCAGCTCAGAGGGGGGGCAAGAGACCCAGTACTTC.

This clone was counted a single time. The V call is TRBV7-2, the J call TRBJ2-5; 8 bases fit TRBD2. Germline CDR1 is SGHTA and CDR2 is FQGNSA. V shed 5 bases and J 6 bases; nucleotides not matched to a gene: 14. This CDR3 is built from 16 residues. The CDR3 spells CASSEGGAGAWQTQYF. The DNA of the CDR3 is TGTGCCAGCAGCGAGGGAGGAGCGGGAGCTTGGCAGACCCAGTACTTC.

This chain joins TRBV25-1 and TRBJ2-7; maybe TRBD2 (6 bases). The CDR3 runs to 15 residues. Per the germline V gene, CDR1 is MGHDK and CDR2 is SYGVNS. V gave up 8 bases and J gave up 1 base, with 18 bases separating them. The CDR3 sequence: CASGASGTGSYEQYF. In nucleotides, the CDR3 is TGTGCCAGCGGGGCCTCCGGGACTGGTTCCTACGAGCAGTACTTC.

CDR3 coding DNA: TGTGCCAGCACCCCATCACCGGGACAGACCTACAATGAGCAGTTCTTC. It translates to CASTPSPGQTYNEQFF. The chain has TRBV6-6 and TRBJ2-1; 7 nucleotides agree with TRBD1. The CDR3 runs to 16 residues. The V and J ends lost 7 bases and 2 bases, in that order; junction bases with no gene match: 11. Germline values: CDR1 MNHNY, CDR2 SVGAGI (reference sequence).

The chain couples TRBV19 to TRBJ1-5; perhaps TRBD1 as D (5 bases). V was shortened by 3 bases and J by 7 bases, with 22 bases between the two germline ends. The germline gives CDR1 LNHDA, CDR2 SQIVND (reference sequence). The CDR3 extends over 17 amino acids. The CDR3 region is CASSISPRKGWGQPQHF. In DNA form, the CDR3 reads TGTGCCAGTAGTATCTCCCCCCGCAAGGGATGGGGGCAGCCCCAGCATTTT.

The V gene is TRBV7-2, the J gene TRBJ1-5, with D unresolved. The CDR3 sequence is 14 residues long. V dropped 1 base and J dropped 0 bases, with 4 bases sitting between them. From germline, CDR1 is SGHTA and CDR2 FQGNSA. This CDR3 is CASSLVPSNQPQHF. The CDR3 region has the DNA TGTGCCAGCAGCTTAGTCCCTAGCAATCAGCCCCAGCATTTT.

The V and J genes are TRBV6-1 and TRBJ2-3, with D perhaps matching TRBD1 or TRBD2 (6 bases each). The CDR3 has 15 amino acids. Germline V CDR1 and CDR2: MNHNS, SASEGT. Trimming left V 9 bases short and J 2 bases short, with 18 bases between. The CDR3 nucleotides read TGTGCCAGTCTTACTGGGGGGCGGGTCACAGATACGCAGTATTTT. This translates into CASLTGGRVTDTQYF.

The chain carries TRBV9 and TRBJ2-3, with TRBD2 matching 13 bases. V shed 4 bases and J 2 bases; nucleotides not matched to a gene: 4. This CDR3 spans 16 amino acids. Germline CDR1 is SGDLS and CDR2 is YYNGEE. The DNA for the CDR3 is TGTGCCAGCAGCCTCGGGACTAGCGGGAACACAGATACGCAGTATTTT. Encoded protein: CASSLGTSGNTDTQYF.

The chain employs TRBV11-2 and TRBJ2-1, with 14 bases lining up with TRBD2. The CDR3 length is 17 residues. V lost 6 bases and J lost 2; bases outside the gene matches: 6. Germline V lookup: CDR1 SGHAT, CDR2 FQNNGV. The CDR3 nucleotides read TGTGCCAGCAGGAGGACTAGCGGGAGGTTGACCTACAATGAGCAGTTCTTC. Translation gives CASRRTSGRLTYNEQFF.

The V call is TRBV19, the J call TRBJ2-3; 7 nucleotides align to TRBD2. Germline assignment: CDR1 LNHDA and CDR2 SQIVND (reference sequence). This CDR3 is 15 amino acids long. V trimming: 7 bases; J trimming: 0 bases; junction bases outside the gene matches: 7. As DNA, the CDR3 is TGTGCCAGTACTGAGAGCGGGACCAGCACAGATACGCAGTATTTT. Its translation: CASTESGTSTDTQYF.

This clone was seen once. V and J are TRBV11-3 and TRBJ2-1; 8 bases are shared with TRBD1. The CDR3 extends over 16 amino acids. In germline, CDR1 is SGHNT, CDR2 YENEEA. V trimming: 1 base; J trimming: 8 bases; junction bases outside the gene matches: 10. The CDR3 DNA reads TGTGCCAGCAGCTTAGGCTCCGGACAGGGCATCGATGAGCAGTTCTTC. This sequence encodes CASSLGSGQGIDEQFF.

Here the CDR3 reads CASSLEGQGWDTQYF. CDR3 sequence (DNA): TGCGCCAGCAGCTTGGAGGGACAGGGGTGGGATACGCAGTATTTT. The V and J genes are TRBV5-1 and TRBJ2-3; 10 bases fit TRBD1. CDR1 and CDR2 (germline): SGHRS, YFSETQ. The trim removed 0 bases at V and 6 bases at J, leaving 4 bases unmatched. CDR3 length equals 15 residues.

In its sample, this clone was seen a few times. CDR3 sequence reads: CASSHRGQGQANYGYTF. In DNA, the CDR3 is TGTGCCAGCAGCCACCGGGGACAGGGACAAGCTAACTATGGCTACACCTTC. The chain is built from TRBV7-9 and TRBJ1-2, with 9 bases lining up with TRBD1. V dropped 5 bases and J dropped 0; count of bases not matched to a gene: 10. The CDR3 is made up of 17 amino acids. Looked up from germline, CDR1 is SEHNR and CDR2 is FQNEAQ (reference sequence).

This clone was counted only a few times. The chain employs TRBV7-2 and TRBJ1-1; 10 nucleotides align to TRBD1. Per germline, CDR1 SGHTA and CDR2 FQGNSA. J was trimmed by 3 bases and V by 5 bases; bases with no gene match: 9. This CDR3 contains 16 residues. CDR3 sequence: CASSPRQGAQDTEAFF. Here the CDR3 DNA reads TGTGCCAGCAGCCCTAGACAGGGGGCGCAGGACACTGAAGCTTTCTTT.

This rearrangement joins TRBV2 to TRBJ2-3; no clear D. The CDR3 is made up of 11 amino acids. Germline values: CDR1 SNHLY, CDR2 FYNNEI. Trimming removed 6 bases from V and 5 bases from J, with 6 bases in between. The CDR3 reads CASREKDTQYF. CDR3 bases: TGTGCCAGCAGAGAGAAAGATACGCAGTATTTT.